This T cell receptor beta chain was profiled in a study of blood T cells in healthy people across ages (dated by TCRdb to the mid-2010s). The study in broad terms: Template switching captured roughly one uniquely barcoded TCR beta cDNA molecule per two T cells in model experiments. Age-related changes in TCR beta repertoire diversity were measured in the study by deep sequencing normalized with unique cDNA molecular identifiers. The donors were split into four age groups: young (average 16 years), middle-aged (39), aged (about 62) and long-lived (approximately 80). To avoid experimental bias, donors of different ages were spread randomly across the sequencing lanes. Using the same blood draw, the study looked at two additional independent replicas of 1 million unique cDNA reads for two donors, one aged 18 to 30 and the other aged 80 or older. Findings and caveats that apply to the study as a whole: Observed TCR beta diversity per million T cells fell roughly linearly with age, and a significant reduction was already apparent by age roughly 40. Estimates of total diversity based on one million sequenced T cells were regarded as lower bounds and as underestimates. Because donor CMV infection status was unknown, age-related changes in expanded clonotypes were potentially confounded. Conclusive comparison of naive and antigen-experienced compartments was prevented by the profiling of bulk unsorted PBMCs. A strong correlation was found between observed TCR beta diversity and the percentage of naive T cells measured by flow cytometry. Compared with the aged group, more naive CD4+ T cells, fewer expanded clones and increased TCR diversity were shown by the long-lived group, suggesting age selection.

The donors were about 40 Caucasian individuals from Russia, aged about 6 to 95 years, who were systemically healthy. Ten milliliters of peripheral blood were drawn from each donor into EDTA-treated Vacutainer tubes. Ficoll-Paque density-gradient centrifugation was used to isolate PBMCs, with at least 6 million per sample. Trizol reagent was used to extract total RNA from PBMCs, with at least 5.5 micrograms per sample. For every donor, flow cytometry on a PBMC aliquot measured the percentage of naive CD45RAhigh/CD27high T cells. Library generation was performed with 5' RACE. The reads were generated on an Illumina HiSeq 2500. The second PCR ran for about 7 to 11 cycles and used a J-beta primer mix along with a sample-barcoded 5' primer. Each TCR beta cDNA molecule received a unique molecular identifier from a template-switch 5' adaptor carrying 12 random nucleotides. Each sample yielded at least 2.5 million CDR3-containing paired-end reads. All of the RNA was converted into first-strand cDNA using the Mint cDNA synthesis kit, with a TRBC-specific oligonucleotide serving as the primer. After uracil-DNA glycosylase treatment, a first 18-cycle PCR used universal primers M1SS and BC2_uni_R on all cDNA. Regarding the original processing steps: Normalization of each sample was performed by random selection of 1 million high-quality reads, each carrying a distinct molecular identifier. Reads sharing molecular identifiers were discarded rather than binned into consensus sequences. MiTCR, set to a Q25 quality threshold and the strictest error-elimination algorithm, was used for CDR3 identification, clonotype clustering and error correction. A nonparametric unseen species model with Euler transformation was used to estimate a lower bound on total TCR beta diversity. Starting from the raw public reads, TCRdb applied fastp trimming at Q25, assembled clones with MiXCR and retained in-frame beta chains. CDR3 protein sequences are deduplicated, and each keeps its most common genes and DNA. It is TCRdb's table, rather than the study itself, that gives the V and J calls and clone size. This sample has more than 800,000 distinct CDR3 sequences in its table, and over 35% of those were observed once. The ten most abundant clones make up about 20% of the sample.

On this clonotype itself: Its antigen is unknown. It has no much larger one-base neighbor in the sample; base qualities were not kept.

V is reduced by 3 bases and J by 3 bases, leaving a spacing of 12 bases between them. Per the germline V gene, SGHNT is the CDR1 and YENEEA is the CDR2. Taken from cysteine to phenylalanine, the CDR3 has 15 residues. The kept DNA is CDR3 alone, 45 bases in frame from the first base. Input material: blood. This clonotype was sampled from a woman in her fifties or sixties in good health. The sequence is built from TRBV11-3 and TRBJ2-1; the D gene identity is not certain. The CDR3 region: CASSFTAQGYNEQFF. The sequenced DNA is TGTGCCAGCAGCTTTACTGCCCAAGGCTACAATGAGCAGTTCTTC.